Given below is one TCR beta chain in context. This entry is derived from a study of shared clonotypes between healthy human individuals. For the study at large: A couple of women and a few men aged 18 to 49 made up the donors. Each donor had three CD4 naive, three CD4 memory, two CD8 naive and one CD8 memory plate.

Generated by immunoSEQ multiplex PCR, the TCRdb table keeps only in-frame clones and is missing some. The data hold 2 million to 2.5 million clones, with approximately 90% observed a single time. Germline CDR1 reads MNHNS; CDR2 reads SASEGT. Trimming took 2 bases from V and 11 from J, leaving 21 bases between them. The CDR3 is 16 residues long. The chain recombines TRBV6-1 with TRBJ1-4; a possible D gene is TRBD1 (5 bases). The source material was naive CD4+ T cells from PBMCs. Subset denoted: CD45RA+ positively selected. This TCR derives from a young man in good health. Some clones in this sample may be carry-over from other donors' samples. CDR3 DNA sequence: TGTGCCAGCAGTGAACGCAGGGCACAGGTGACCCAGAAACTGTTTTTT. Translating it yields CASSERRAQVTQKLFF.